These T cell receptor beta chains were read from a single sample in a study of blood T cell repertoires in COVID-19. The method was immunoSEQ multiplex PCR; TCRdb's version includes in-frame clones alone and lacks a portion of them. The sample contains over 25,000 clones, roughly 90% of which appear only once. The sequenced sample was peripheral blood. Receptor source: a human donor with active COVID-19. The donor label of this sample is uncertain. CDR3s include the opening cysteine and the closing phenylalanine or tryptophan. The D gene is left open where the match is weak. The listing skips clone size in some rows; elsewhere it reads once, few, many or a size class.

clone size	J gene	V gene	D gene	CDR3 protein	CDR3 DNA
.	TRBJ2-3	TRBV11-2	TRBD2	CASSSTSVRRTDTQYF	TGTGCCAGCAGCTCCACTAGCGTTCGGAGGACAGATACGCAGTATTTT
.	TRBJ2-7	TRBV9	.	CASSVGTTSYEQYF	TGTGCCAGCAGCGTAGGGACTACGTCCTACGAGCAGTACTTC
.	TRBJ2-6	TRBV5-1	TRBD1	CASSRTGAGANVLTF	TGCGCCAGCAGCCGGACAGGGGCCGGGGCCAACGTCCTGACTTTC
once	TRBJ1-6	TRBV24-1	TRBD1	CATSEPGGGYNSPLHF	TGTGCCACCAGTGAACCAGGGGGTGGCTATAATTCACCCCTCCACTTT
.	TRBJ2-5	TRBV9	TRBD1	CASNRDRGIETQYF	TGTGCCAGCAACCGGGACAGGGGCATAGAGACCCAGTACTTC
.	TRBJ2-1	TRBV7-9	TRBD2	CASGKAGGPNEQFF	TGTGCCAGCGGAAAAGCGGGAGGGCCCAATGAGCAGTTCTTC
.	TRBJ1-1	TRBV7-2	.	CASSFPGGKTEAFF	TGTGCCAGCAGCTTTCCGGGGGGGAAGACTGAAGCTTTCTTT
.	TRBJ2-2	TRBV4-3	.	CASSPGLLNTGELFF	TGCGCCAGCAGCCCGGGACTGCTCAACACCGGGGAGCTGTTTTTT
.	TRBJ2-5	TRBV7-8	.	CASRTGTAGTQYF	TGTGCCAGCAGGACTGGGACTGCGGGGACCCAGTACTTC
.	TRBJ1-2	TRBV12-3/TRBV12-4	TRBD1	CASSWDRDGYTF	TGTGCCAGCAGTTGGGACAGGGATGGCTACACCTTC
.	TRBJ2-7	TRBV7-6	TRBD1	CASSSGGGTGVYEQYF	TGTGCCAGCAGCTCCGGGGGTGGGACAGGGGTCTACGAGCAGTACTTC
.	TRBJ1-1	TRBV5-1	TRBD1	CASSLSGGNTEAFF	TGCGCCAGCAGCTTATCAGGGGGGAACACTGAAGCTTTCTTT
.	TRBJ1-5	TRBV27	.	CATSYLGGYDQPQHF	TGTGCCACCAGTTACCTTGGGGGGTACGATCAGCCCCAGCATTTT
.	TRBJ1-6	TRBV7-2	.	CASSLAAGLYNSPLHF	TGTGCCAGCAGCTTAGCAGCGGGACTCTATAATTCACCCCTCCACTTT
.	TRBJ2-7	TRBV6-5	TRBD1	CASSYRRGHYEQYF	TGTGCCAGCAGTTACCGTAGGGGGCACTACGAGCAGTACTTC
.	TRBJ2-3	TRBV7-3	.	CASRRSSTDTQYF	TGTGCCAGCAGGAGGTCGAGCACAGATACGCAGTATTTT
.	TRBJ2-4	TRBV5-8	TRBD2	CASSLFWGSRTRAKNIQYF	TGTGCCAGCAGCTTGTTCTGGGGCAGCCGGACTAGGGCCAAAAACATTCAGTACTTC
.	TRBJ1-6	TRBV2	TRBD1	CASSVGGQDNSPLHF	TGTGCCAGCAGTGTCGGAGGACAGGATAATTCACCCCTCCACTTT
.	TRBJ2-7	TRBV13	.	CASSSRAPPYEQYF	TGTGCCAGCAGCTCGCGGGCACCACCTTACGAGCAGTACTTC
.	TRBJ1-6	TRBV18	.	CASSPPGQDNSPLHF	TGTGCCAGCTCGCCCCCGGGACAAGATAATTCACCCCTCCACTTT
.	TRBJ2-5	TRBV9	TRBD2	CASSPSGREQETQYF	TGTGCCAGCAGCCCTAGCGGGAGAGAGCAAGAGACCCAGTACTTC
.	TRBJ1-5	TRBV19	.	CASMATGALNQPQHF	TGTGCCAGTATGGCGACAGGAGCCCTCAATCAGCCCCAGCATTTT
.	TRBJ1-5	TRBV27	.	CASSLSTGGSQPQHF	TGTGCCAGCAGTTTATCTACCGGGGGTAGCCAGCCCCAGCATTTT
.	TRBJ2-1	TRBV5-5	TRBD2	CASSHPRTSGRYNEQFF	TGTGCCAGCAGCCACCCGCGGACTAGCGGGAGGTACAATGAGCAGTTCTTC
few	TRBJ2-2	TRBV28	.	CASSMQGRNTGELFF	TGTGCCAGCAGCATGCAGGGTAGAAACACCGGGGAGCTGTTTTTT
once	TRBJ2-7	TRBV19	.	CASRAWGDLTYEQYF	TGTGCCAGTAGAGCCTGGGGGGATTTGACCTACGAGCAGTACTTC
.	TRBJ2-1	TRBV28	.	CASKGLSYNEQFF	TGTGCCAGCAAGGGACTCTCCTACAATGAGCAGTTCTTC
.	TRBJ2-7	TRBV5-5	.	CASSVREKDGQYF	TGTGCCAGCAGCGTGAGGGAGAAGGACGGGCAGTACTTC
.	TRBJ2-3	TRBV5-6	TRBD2	CASSLAGVRDTQYF	TGTGCCAGCAGCCTAGCGGGAGTTAGAGATACGCAGTATTTT
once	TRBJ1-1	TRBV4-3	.	CASSQVQGYEAFF	TGCGCCAGCAGCCAGGTCCAGGGCTACGAAGCTTTCTTT
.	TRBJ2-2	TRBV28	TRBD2	CASSLNGGRTTGELFF	TGTGCCAGCAGTTTAAATGGCGGGAGGACCACCGGGGAGCTGTTTTTT